This T cell receptor (beta chain) came from a study of CD8 T cells in Susac syndrome. Findings and limits, study-wide: The study admitted that it had a relatively small number of individuals in its TCR sequencing and HLA analysis.

The study used healthy donors as controls matched for age and sex. With random hexamers, roughly 0.45 to 1 ug RNA was reverse transcribed. Multiplex immunoSEQ PCR targeted 54 Vbeta and 13 Jbeta TCR beta segments. In TCRdb, the immunoSEQ multiplex PCR reads were re-called with MiXCR into one record per CDR3 protein. The table includes 150,000 to 200,000 distinct CDR3 sequences, about 95% detected once. Germline V gene data show CDR1 as DFQATT and CDR2 as SNEGSKA (reference sequence). Trimming left V 1 base short and J 4 bases short, with 8 bases between. CDR3 length equals 13 residues. About this clonotype itself: Its antigen is unknown.

The sequence was obtained from a human donor in good health. The rearrangement uses TRBV20-1 and TRBJ2-4; the D is unclear. Sequencing used CD4+ T cells from PBMCs. The CDR3 sequence: CSARVGTKNIQYF. The CDR3 DNA follows: TGCAGTGCTAGAGTCGGCACTAAAAACATTCAGTACTTC.